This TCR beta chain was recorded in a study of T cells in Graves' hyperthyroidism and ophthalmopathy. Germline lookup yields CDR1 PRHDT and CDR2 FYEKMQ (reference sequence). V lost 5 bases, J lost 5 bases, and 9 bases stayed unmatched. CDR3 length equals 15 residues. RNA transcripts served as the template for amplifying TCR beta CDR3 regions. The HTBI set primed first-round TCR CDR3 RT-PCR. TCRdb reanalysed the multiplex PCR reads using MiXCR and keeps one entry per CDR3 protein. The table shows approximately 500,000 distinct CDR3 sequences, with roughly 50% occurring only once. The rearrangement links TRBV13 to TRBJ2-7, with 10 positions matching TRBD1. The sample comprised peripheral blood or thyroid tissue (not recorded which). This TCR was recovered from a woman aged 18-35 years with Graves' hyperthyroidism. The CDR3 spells CASSPRTGGTNEQYF. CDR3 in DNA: TGTGCCAGCAGCCCCCGGACAGGGGGAACGAACGAGCAGTACTTC.